The present T cell receptor beta chain was sequenced within a study of T cell repertoires in cytomegalovirus infection. The CDR3 spans 14 residues. In germline, CDR1 is MNHNS, CDR2 SASEGT. The J segment lost 4 bases and the V segment lost 8 bases, leaving 8 bases of the junction unmatched. Comment on this clonotype: The target antigen is unknown.

From the reads, TCRdb called clonotypes with MiXCR, one entry per CDR3 protein. The data hold 250,000 to 400,000 distinct CDR3 sequences, with around a quarter observed a single time. The V and J genes are TRBV6-1 and TRBJ2-5, with TRBD2 identical over 9 bases. The sequenced sample was cultured PBMCs, obtained from culture after CMV antigen stimulation. The sequence was obtained from a human donor in good health (CMV status not recorded). Some clones in this sample may be carry-over from other donors' samples. The CDR3 sequence is CASLRGGAGETQYF. The CDR3 nucleotides are TGTGCCAGCTTGCGGGGGGGGGCGGGAGAGACCCAGTACTTC.